The clone carrying this T cell receptor (beta chain) appeared a few times. Its antigen is unknown. 5'-RACE, quantitative and with molecular barcodes, yielded the TCR beta libraries. MiXCR, applied by TCRdb to the 5' RACE reads, yields one record per CDR3 protein. The data show some 200,000 distinct CDR3 sequences, with 7.3% seen just once and 12% to 15% held by the top ten. The sample belongs to a study of CD8 T cells in ankylosing spondylitis. V dropped 6 bases and J dropped 4; count of bases not matched to a gene: 13. The CDR3 loop spans 16 amino acids. Germline CDR1 and CDR2: MNHNS and SASEGT. Study-level findings and limits: About 8 highly homologous variants made up a TCR beta motif, and this motif appeared characteristic of ankylosing spondylitis blood.

The chain joins TRBV6-1 to TRBJ2-3; TRBD1 aligns across 7 bases. The receptor's source is a male donor with ankylosing spondylitis. The material sequenced was blood, either unsorted or a sorted T cell fraction (not recorded which). The CDR3 DNA reads as TGTGCCAGCAGGGACAGGATCCTTTCGACGGCAGATACGCAGTATTTT. Translation: CASRDRILSTADTQYF.